Listed here are 21 T cell receptor beta chains from one sample, sequenced in a study of blood T cell repertoires in COVID-19. Sequencing used immunoSEQ multiplex PCR; TCRdb keeps in-frame clones, though not all of them. This repertoire shows some 400,000 clones, around 90% found once; its top ten account for around 7%. Sequenced: peripheral blood. These receptors came from a man aged 18 to 29 with active or convalescent COVID-19.

The V and J genes are TRBV7-2 and TRBJ1-5; possibly TRBD1 for D (5 bases). Germline loops: CDR1 SGHTA, CDR2 FQGNSA. V lost 0 bases and J 6 bases, leaving 12 bases between the germline ends. CDR3 length: 15 residues. The CDR3 loop reads CASSLALWGGQPQHF. The CDR3 bases are TGTGCCAGCAGCTTAGCGCTCTGGGGCGGTCAGCCCCAGCATTTT.

In DNA form, the CDR3 reads TGTGCCAGCAGCTTGTTAGCGGGAGCGGCCCACGAGCAGTACTTC. Amino acid sequence: CASSLLAGAAHEQYF. The rearrangement joins TRBV5-4 to TRBJ2-7, with 9 bases that match TRBD2. This CDR3 is built from 15 residues. The V gene's germline CDR1 is SGHNT and CDR2 YYREEE (reference sequence). The junction had 7 bases not matched to a gene; V was cut back by 1 base and J by 5 bases.

The table lists this clone with a few counts. The rearrangement joins TRBV15 to TRBJ1-3; D is unclear. Germline assignment: CDR1 LNHNV and CDR2 YYDKDF (reference sequence). Trimming took 6 bases from V and 0 from J, leaving 9 bases between them. The CDR3 length is 14 residues. The DNA of the CDR3 is TGTGCCACCAGAACGGGGAACTCTGGAAACACCATATATTTT. Its translation: CATRTGNSGNTIYF.

The chain recombines TRBV7-3 with TRBJ2-5; 9 bases match TRBD1. Germline CDR1 is SGHTA and CDR2 is FQGTGA. V lost 5 bases and J lost 5; bases outside the gene matches: 3. This CDR3 contains 13 residues. This chain's CDR3 is CASSPDRGETQYF. As DNA, the CDR3 is TGTGCCAGCAGCCCCGACAGGGGGGAGACCCAGTACTTC.

This chain uses TRBV6-6 with TRBJ1-2, with D perhaps TRBD1 (6 bases). CDR3 length equals 13 residues. V dropped 4 bases and J dropped 2 bases, with 8 bases sitting between them. Germline lookup yields CDR1 MNHNY and CDR2 SVGAGI (reference sequence). CDR3 in amino acids: CASSSQGNYGYTF. In DNA, the CDR3 is TGTGCCAGCAGTTCTCAGGGGAACTATGGCTACACCTTC.

The chain employs TRBV7-9 and TRBJ2-5, with 8 nucleotides matching TRBD1. CDR1 SEHNR and CDR2 FQNEAQ come from the germline V gene (reference sequence). The CDR3 consists of 15 residues. The trim removed 5 bases at V and 6 bases at J, leaving 11 bases unmatched. Here the CDR3 reads CASSAIRQGRKTQYF. The CDR3 DNA reads as TGTGCCAGCAGCGCGATCCGACAGGGGCGGAAGACCCAGTACTTC.

The chain joins TRBV7-9 to TRBJ1-1, with D possibly TRBD1 on 5 matching bases. This CDR3 region has 15 residues. The germline CDR1 and CDR2 sequences are SEHNR and FQNEAQ (reference sequence). Trimming shortened V by 1 base and J by 4 bases, and 13 bases separated the two germline ends. The CDR3 loop is CASSLVWGTGTEAFF. For the CDR3, the DNA is TGTGCCAGCAGCTTAGTGTGGGGTACAGGCACTGAAGCTTTCTTT.

The gene calls are TRBV21-1 and TRBJ1-5; TRBD1, the D gene given by the table, was not confirmed from the DNA. TRBV21-1 is marked as a pseudogene. The CDR3 sequence is 16 residues long. The CDR3 DNA sequence: TGTGCCAGCAGCAAAGCGACAGGGGGCATAGATCAGCCCCAGCATTTT. It yields the protein CASSKATGGIDQPQHF.

The chain joins TRBV27 to TRBJ2-7; 12 bases align to TRBD1. This CDR3 region has 16 residues. The junction had 9 bases not matched to a gene; V was cut back by 3 bases and J by 6 bases. Per the germline V gene, CDR1 is MNHEY and CDR2 is SMNVEV (reference sequence). The CDR3 DNA sequence: TGTGCCAGCAGTTTTTATTTGGGACAGGGGGCGCGCGAGCAGTACTTC. Its translation: CASSFYLGQGAREQYF.

V and J are TRBV7-6 and TRBJ2-1; D may be TRBD2 (6 bases). In germline, CDR1 is SGHVS, CDR2 FNYEAQ. V was shortened by 3 bases and J by 2 bases, with 14 bases between the two germline ends. The CDR3 length is 16 residues. CDR3 amino acids: CASSFGGPLTYNEQFF. CDR3 coding DNA: TGTGCCAGCAGCTTCGGGGGTCCGTTAACCTACAATGAGCAGTTCTTC.

Of note for this clone: The same CDR3 is also encoded by other DNA sequences in this sample. V gene TRBV2 combines with J gene TRBJ2-2; tentatively, D is TRBD1 (6 bases). CDR1 and CDR2 (germline): SNHLY, FYNNEI. This CDR3 has 14 amino acids. Trimming removed 5 bases from V and 0 bases from J, with 7 bases in between. In DNA, the CDR3 is TGTGCCAGCAGTTGGACAGCGAACACCGGGGAGCTGTTTTTT. Amino acid sequence: CASSWTANTGELFF.

The chain links TRBV6-4 to TRBJ1-2, with 10 bases that match TRBD1. CDR1 is MRHNA, CDR2 SNTAGT, per germline. Trimming removed 7 bases from V and 1 base from J; junction bases left unmatched: 3. The CDR3 sequence is 14 residues long. The CDR3 sequence: CASNDRGRNYGYTF. DNA of the CDR3: TGTGCCAGCAACGACAGGGGGCGTAACTATGGCTACACCTTC.

V usage is TRBV6-2 or TRBV6-3 and J usage is TRBJ2-5; no clear D gene. Trimming left V 10 bases short and J 0 bases short, with 12 bases between. The CDR3 has 13 residues. From germline, CDR1 is MNHEY and CDR2 SVGEGT. CDR3 residues: CATRPPYQETQYF. In DNA form, the CDR3 reads TGTGCCACCAGGCCTCCGTACCAAGAGACCCAGTACTTC.

This clone was picked up a small number of times. V usage is TRBV4-3 and J usage is TRBJ1-3; no clear D. Trimming pared 0 bases from V and 0 bases from J, leaving 12 bases between. Germline V gene lookup returns CDR1 LGHNA and CDR2 YSLEER. There are 17 residues in the CDR3. The CDR3 loop is CASSQERALNSGNTIYF. The CDR3 DNA follows: TGCGCCAGCAGCCAAGAGCGCGCACTGAACTCTGGAAACACCATATATTTT.

The chain carries TRBV9 and TRBJ1-5; TRBD1 aligns across 7 bases. The junction had 1 base not matched to a gene; V was cut back by 4 bases and J by 6 bases. From germline, CDR1 is SGDLS and CDR2 YYNGEE. The CDR3 covers 12 residues. This chain's CDR3 is CASSQGGQPQHF. The DNA of the CDR3 is TGTGCCAGCAGCCAGGGGGGTCAGCCCCAGCATTTT.

The V call is TRBV6-5, the J call TRBJ1-2; no reliable D call. CDR1 is MNHEY, CDR2 SVGAGI, per germline. The CDR3 has 13 amino acids. V gave up 6 bases and J gave up 3 bases, with 11 bases separating them. CDR3 nucleotides: TGTGCCAGCAGCCGGGATCAATACTATGGCTACACCTTC. Translating it yields CASSRDQYYGYTF.

J is TRBJ1-1 and V is TRBV7-2; 7 nucleotides match TRBD1. After removal of 4 bases from V and 2 bases from J, the junction contained 13 bases not matched to a gene. The CDR3 loop spans 17 amino acids. Germline V gene sequence: CDR1 SGHTA, CDR2 FQGNSA. CDR3 amino acids: CASSSETPGQLNTEAFF. The CDR3 coding sequence is TGTGCCAGCAGCTCCGAGACCCCGGGACAGCTAAACACTGAAGCTTTCTTT.

This clone was seen once. The chain employs TRBV19 and TRBJ2-1; no reliable D call. Germline V gives CDR1 LNHDA, CDR2 SQIVND (reference sequence). V dropped 7 bases and J dropped 3 bases, with 13 bases sitting between them. This CDR3 is 14 amino acids long. CDR3 DNA: TGTGCCAGTAAACGATCAGGATTCTACAATGAGCAGTTCTTC. The encoded protein is CASKRSGFYNEQFF.

This chain links TRBV10-3 with TRBJ2-7; maybe TRBD2 (5 bases). The V gene's germline CDR1 is ENHRY and CDR2 SYGVKD. The CDR3 loop spans 14 amino acids. The V gene lost 7 bases and the J gene lost 0 bases, with 13 bases spanning the gap. The CDR3 sequence: CAITGENPSYEQYF. CDR3 coding DNA: TGTGCCATCACCGGGGAAAACCCCTCCTACGAGCAGTACTTC.

J is TRBJ1-3 and V is TRBV12-3 or TRBV12-4; D not certain. V was shortened by 6 bases and J by 4 bases, with 7 bases between the two germline ends. The CDR3 is made up of 12 amino acids. CDR3 DNA: TGTGCCAGCAGCCCAAAAGGAAACACCATATATTTT. Encoded protein: CASSPKGNTIYF.

This chain uses TRBV7-9 with TRBJ2-2, with TRBD1 matching 8 bases. CDR3 length: 16 amino acids. The J segment lost 6 bases and the V segment lost 5 bases, leaving 11 bases of the junction unmatched. Per germline, CDR1 SEHNR and CDR2 FQNEAQ (reference sequence). The CDR3 DNA is TGTGCCAGCAGCCACAGGGGCAGGGGGCGAGCCGGGGAGCTGTTTTTT. It specifies CASSHRGRGRAGELFF. Variable domain in full (rest from reference TRBV7-9 and TRBJ2-2): DTGVSQNPRHKITKRGQNVTFRCDPISEHNRLYWYRQTLGQGPEFLTYFQNEAQLEKSRLLSDRFSAERPKGSFSTLEIQRTEQGDSAMYLCASSHRGRGRAGELFFGEGSRLTVL.